The entry below gives a single T cell receptor (beta chain) sequence along with its context. Its cognate antigen is unknown. The sample is drawn from a study of T cells in Graves' hyperthyroidism and ophthalmopathy. Study-wide results and limits: The blood repertoire included most of the expanded thyroid clonotypes above 0.001.

What was amplified from RNA transcripts were TCR beta CDR3 regions. An initial round of RT-PCR targeting the TCR CDR3 relied on the HTBI primer set. TCRdb ran MiXCR on the multiplex PCR reads and lists one entry per CDR3 protein. The sample holds 310,000 or so distinct CDR3 sequences, approximately 15% seen once. This CDR3 is built from 14 residues. Germline CDR1 KGHDR, CDR2 SFDVKD. The V gene end was trimmed by 9 bases and the J gene end by 8 bases; junction bases not matched to a gene: 5. V gene TRBV24-1 combines with J gene TRBJ2-1; TRBD2 agrees at 14 bases. What was sequenced was blood. The sequence was obtained from a woman aged 60-75 years with Graves' ophthalmopathy. The CDR3 region is CATGGTSGSYEQFF. DNA for the CDR3: TGTGCCACCGGAGGGACTAGCGGGAGCTATGAGCAGTTCTTC.